This T cell receptor (beta chain) was sequenced for a study of CD8 T cells in ankylosing spondylitis. TCRdb called the 5' RACE reads again in MiXCR, with one record for every CDR3 protein. The table has a few hundred thousand distinct CDR3 sequences, approximately 20% seen once. Turning to this clonotype: Its specificity is not known.

V lost 3 bases and J lost 9, with 9 bases in between. CDR3 length equals 13 residues. Per germline, CDR1 WSHSY and CDR2 SAAADI. Study results and caveats: Significantly higher representation of disease-linked clones was reported for matched ankylosing spondylitis synovial fluid. Disease-linked clones bore a CD8+ phenotype and were relatively rare in peripheral blood.

The V call is TRBV10-2, the J call TRBJ1-6; weak D call: TRBD1 (5 bases). The clonotype was recovered from a male donor with ankylosing spondylitis or in good health (not recorded which). The specimen was blood, either unsorted or a sorted T cell fraction (not recorded which). CDR3 bases: TGCGCCAGCAGTGAATCAGGGAGTTCACCCCTCCACTTT. The encoded protein is CASSESGSSPLHF.